The present T cell receptor beta chain was sequenced within a study of T-cell reconstitution after alpha-beta-depleted transplantation in children. V was clipped by 1 base and J by 4 bases; unmatched bases: 6. This CDR3 contains 15 residues. Germline values: CDR1 MGHRA, CDR2 YSYEKL. This clonotype was observed at least ten times. TCRbeta library construction was performed incorporating unique molecular identifiers. Each CDR3 protein gets one entry after TCRdb re-called the PCR reads with MiXCR. The sample yields about 250,000 distinct CDR3 sequences, 20% to 30% seen once. Sequencing was performed on PBMCs, mostly from graft donor cells, taken 360 days after TCRalphabeta/CD19-depleted stem cell transplant. The chain couples TRBV4-1 to TRBJ2-7; 8 bases match TRBD1. This clonotype was sampled from a female patient between 2 and 10 years old who had a stem cell transplant for congenital amegakaryocytic thrombocytopenia, so the T cells may come from the graft donor. CDR3 in DNA: TGCGCCAGCAGCCAAGGCCACAGGGGGTTGTACGAGCAGTACTTC. This codes for CASSQGHRGLYEQYF.